The TCR beta chain described here comes from a study of early T cells in non-severe SARS-CoV-2 infection. Individual cDNA molecules received unique molecular identifiers. TCRdb redid the calling of the 5' RACE reads with MiXCR, one entry per CDR3 protein. The sample holds fewer than 50,000 distinct CDR3 sequences, roughly 4% seen once. The CDR3 is made up of 15 amino acids. V trimming: 5 bases; J trimming: 5 bases; junction bases outside the gene matches: 9. This clonotype appeared many times. The V gene is TRBV12-3 or TRBV12-4, the J gene TRBJ2-5; 9 bases match TRBD1. The sequence derives from an adult who was a healthcare worker with PCR-confirmed SARS-CoV-2 infection or an uninfected control (not recorded which). Input material: whole blood. The CDR3 is CASSPGQGGSETQYF. CDR3 bases: TGTGCCAGCAGTCCGGGACAGGGAGGTTCGGAGACCCAGTACTTC.